This T cell receptor beta chain was captured in a study of PD-1 blockade in classical Hodgkin lymphoma. Study findings and constraints: Newly diagnosed patients reportedly had lower baseline TCR diversity than healthy donors. Complete responders entered with baseline diversity on par with newly diagnosed patients, the results showed.

On this clone: Its antigen is still unknown.

The time point here: cycle 4 day 1 (C4D1), after 5 to 7 weeks of nivolumab. After autologous stem cell transplantation all patients relapsed, and prior brentuximab vedotin exposure differed between cohorts. V dropped 5 bases and J dropped 3 bases, with 16 bases sitting between them. Germline V gene lookup returns CDR1 SGHAT and CDR2 FQNNGV. The CDR3 has 15 residues. Repertoires were generated with immunoSEQ multiplex PCR, while TCRdb's copy carries only in-frame clones and drops some. Altogether tens of thousands of clones are present, about 83% being singletons, with the ten largest covering approximately 17%.

The source material was peripheral blood mononuclear cells (PBMCs), sampled before the fourth cycle of nivolumab. The gene calls are TRBV11-2 and TRBJ1-2, with a weak D call TRBD1 (6 bases). The TCR sequence derives from a human donor with classical Hodgkin lymphoma. CDR3 protein: CASSNHREGDYGYTF. DNA for the CDR3: TGTGCCAGCAGCAACCACAGGGAGGGGGACTATGGCTACACCTTC.